This T cell receptor (beta chain) appears in the sequencing data of a study of CD8 T cells in Susac syndrome. RNA totalling roughly 0.5 to 1 ug underwent reverse transcription with random hexamers. Amplification of TCR beta CDR3 spanned 54 Vbeta and 13 Jbeta via immunoSEQ multiplex PCR. Using its own MiXCR run on the immunoSEQ multiplex PCR reads, TCRdb lists one record per CDR3 protein. The sample yields roughly 300,000 distinct CDR3 sequences, about 85% seen once. The CDR3 extends over 12 amino acids. The V gene lost 7 bases and the J gene lost 0 bases, with 3 bases spanning the gap. The V gene's germline CDR1 is LNHNV and CDR2 YYDKDF (reference sequence). TEMRA cells were enriched by FACS, while CD8+ and CD4+ T cells were obtained through a negative isolation that was performed magnetically.

The specimen was CD8+ T cells from PBMCs. V usage is TRBV15 and J usage is TRBJ2-2; D remains ambiguous. This TCR was sampled from a human donor with multiple sclerosis. The CDR3 reads CATISNTGELFF. In DNA form, the CDR3 reads TGTGCCACCATTTCGAACACCGGGGAGCTGTTTTTT.